This T cell receptor beta chain was profiled in a study of blood T cell repertoires in COVID-19. Sequencing was performed with immunoSEQ multiplex PCR; in TCRdb, only in-frame clones are kept and a portion is missing. The table includes 60,000 to 65,000 clones, 75% to 90% detected once. This clone was seen only once. This receptor was identified in a human donor with active COVID-19. The donor label of this sample is uncertain. The specimen sequenced was peripheral blood.

The CDR3 loop is CASSKGLANTEAFF. The CDR3 DNA is TGTGCCAGCAGCAAGGGACTGGCGAACACTGAAGCTTTCTTT. The chain carries TRBV5-6 and TRBJ1-1, with D tentatively TRBD1 (5 bases). The germline V gene encodes CDR1 SGHDT and CDR2 YYEEEE. The germline V and J ends were trimmed by 4 bases and 1 base, with 11 bases remaining between them. The CDR3 runs to 14 residues.